At least ten counts were recorded for the clone carrying this T cell receptor beta chain. Its antigen is currently unknown. The source of the sample is a study of T cells after posttransplantation cyclophosphamide. General study results and limits: Donor-recipient repertoire similarity was low at 1-2 months, rising over year one. TRB clonality was highly associated with recipient CMV seropositivity and reactivation. Tissue-infiltrating T cells from skin or gut overlapped little with blood T cells.

J lost 11 bases, V lost 5 bases, and 4 bases had no gene match. The CDR3 loop spans 12 amino acids. Clones were read by immunoSEQ multiplex PCR, and TCRdb kept only the in-frame ones, dropping some. This sample carries roughly 3,400 clones and no singletons, and 30% to 35% goes to the top ten. Cyclophosphamide on days +3 and +4 followed busulfan-fludarabine conditioning and a marrow graft. Sequenced here: PBMCs, sampled after allogeneic stem cell transplant with posttransplant cyclophosphamide. The J gene is TRBJ2-4, the V gene TRBV12-3 or TRBV12-4; 9 nucleotides match TRBD2. The sequence was collected from a male patient between 25 and 40 years old who received an allogeneic stem cell transplant from a related donor, was CMV-positive, and had acute GVHD only. Some of the T cells might come from the graft donor. Here the CDR3 reads CASSPWTSVQYF. Here the CDR3 DNA reads TGTGCCAGCAGTCCGTGGACTAGCGTTCAGTACTTC.